These 18 T cell receptor beta chains came from one sample sequenced in a study of T cell responses to AZD1222 COVID-19 vaccine. TCRdb keeps only in-frame clones here, not all; method: immunoSEQ multiplex PCR. The data hold some 140,000 clones, with about nine tenths observed a single time. This specimen was peripheral blood, taken 28 days after the second AZD1222 dose. The receptor source for this set is an adult who received the AZD1222 COVID-19 vaccine.

The chain has TRBV9 and TRBJ2-3, with 11 nucleotides matching TRBD2. V was clipped by 0 bases and J by 2 bases; unmatched bases: 2. Germline loops: CDR1 SGDLS, CDR2 YYNGEE. The CDR3 runs to 16 residues. This CDR3 reads CASSVALAGATDTQYF. The CDR3 nucleotides are TGTGCCAGCAGCGTAGCACTAGCGGGGGCCACAGATACGCAGTATTTT.

The chain uses TRBV27 and TRBJ2-1; 10 bases map to TRBD1. V gave up 5 bases and J gave up 10 bases; unmatched junction bases: 5. CDR1 and CDR2 from the germline V gene are MNHEY and SMNVEV (reference sequence). This CDR3 is 13 amino acids long. In DNA, the CDR3 is TGTGCCAGCAGTAAGACAGGGGGCCGGGAGCAGTTCTTC. Translated, it gives CASSKTGGREQFF.

The chain recombines TRBV5-8 with TRBJ1-1; D might be TRBD1 (5 bases). The CDR3 sequence is 14 residues long. V lost 2 bases, J lost 6 bases, and 14 bases lay in between. In germline, CDR1 is SGHTS, CDR2 YDEGEE. CDR3 DNA: TGTGCCAGCAGCTTCTTCAGGGATTTACCTGAAGCTTTCTTT. This sequence encodes CASSFFRDLPEAFF.

The chain joins TRBV7-3 to TRBJ2-5; D is possibly TRBD1 or TRBD2 (5 bases each). V was trimmed by 5 bases and J by 1 base, leaving 14 bases between them. This CDR3 contains 15 residues. The germline V gene encodes CDR1 SGHTA and CDR2 FQGTGA. CDR3 residues: CASSINSGTQETQYF. In DNA, the CDR3 is TGTGCCAGCAGCATAAATTCCGGGACCCAAGAGACCCAGTACTTC.

V is TRBV30 and J is TRBJ1-5; TRBD1 agrees at 7 bases. The CDR3 is 15 residues long. V shed 0 bases, J shed 6 bases, and the junction held 8 bases outside the gene matches. Germline V gives CDR1 GTSNPN, CDR2 SVGIG (reference sequence). CDR3 sequence reads: CAWSVKGAGGQPQHF. As DNA, the CDR3 is TGTGCCTGGAGTGTAAAGGGGGCGGGTGGTCAGCCCCAGCATTTT.

J is TRBJ1-1 and V is TRBV7-9, with 10 bases aligning to TRBD1. The ends lost 1 base at V and 1 base at J; junction bases unmatched: 3. CDR1 SEHNR and CDR2 FQNEAQ come from the germline V gene (reference sequence). The CDR3 is 16 residues long. CDR3 protein: CASSLVGQGPNTEAFF. CDR3 nucleotides: TGTGCCAGCAGCTTAGTGGGACAGGGGCCGAACACTGAAGCTTTCTTT.

Only one count was recorded for this clone. The rearrangement links TRBV3-1 (or the pseudogene TRBV3-2) to TRBJ1-5, with 8 bases lining up with TRBD1. The CDR3 extends over 14 amino acids. J gave up 7 bases and V 4 bases, and 6 bases lay outside the gene matches. Germline V lookup: CDR1 LGHDT, CDR2 YNNKEL (reference sequence). The CDR3 bases are TGTGCCAGCAGCCCAGGACAGGGCAGACAGCCCCAGCATTTT. This encodes CASSPGQGRQPQHF.

The rearrangement links TRBV10-1 to TRBJ2-7; possibly TRBD2 for D (5 bases). This CDR3 region has 12 residues. Trimming left V 2 bases short and J 4 bases short, with 6 bases between. CDR1 and CDR2 from the germline V gene are WNHNN and SYGVQD (reference sequence). In DNA form, the CDR3 reads TGCGCCAGCAGTGAGCCGGGATACGAGCAGTACTTC. Translated: CASSEPGYEQYF.

This clone turned up a few times. The chain combines TRBV18 with TRBJ2-7; D is possibly TRBD1 or TRBD2 (7 bases each). V gave up 3 bases and J gave up 7 bases, with 13 bases separating them. This CDR3 comprises 13 residues. The germline CDR1 and CDR2 sequences are KGHSH and LQKENI. The CDR3 DNA sequence: TGTGCCAGCTCACCCGGGAGGACAGGAGAGCAGTACGTC. It encodes CASSPGRTGEQYV.

This chain joins TRBV7-9 and TRBJ1-5; D remains ambiguous. The germline gives CDR1 SEHNR, CDR2 FQNEAQ (reference sequence). Trimming removed 1 base from V and 4 bases from J, with 2 bases in between. The CDR3 has 12 amino acids. Here the CDR3 reads CASSLDNQPQHF. The CDR3 nucleotides are TGTGCCAGCAGCTTAGATAATCAGCCCCAGCATTTT.

This chain uses TRBV7-3 with TRBJ1-1, with D perhaps matching TRBD1 (5 bases). The CDR3 has 13 amino acids. Trimming left V 5 bases short and J 6 bases short, with 13 bases between. Germline V lookup: CDR1 SGHTA, CDR2 FQGTGA. CDR3 DNA sequence: TGTGCCAGCAGCCCCCAGGGTCTGGCTGAAGCTTTCTTT. It is translated as CASSPQGLAEAFF. The full variable domain, completed using reference TRBV7-3 and TRBJ1-1, is GAGVSQTPSNKVTEKGKYVELRCDPISGHTALYWYRQSLGQGPEFLIYFQGTGAADDSGLPNDRFFAVRPEGSVSTLKIQRTERGDSAVYLCASSPQGLAEAFFGQGTRLTVV.

The chain joins TRBV2 to TRBJ2-3; no reliable D call. V was clipped by 6 bases and J by 6 bases, with 13 bases between them. Germline V gene lookup returns CDR1 SNHLY and CDR2 FYNNEI. This CDR3 comprises 13 residues. The CDR3 nucleotides are TGTGCCAGCAGAGCCCCCCCCCGGGATACGCAGTATTTT. This sequence encodes CASRAPPRDTQYF. The full variable domain, with the rest looked up from reference TRBV2 and TRBJ2-3, is EPEVTQTPSHQVTQMGQEVILRCVPISNHLYFYWYRQILGQKVEFLVSFYNNEISEKSEIFDDQFSVERPDGSNFTLKIRSTKLEDSAMYFCASRAPPRDTQYFGPGTRLTVL.

The count of this clone is one. This chain connects TRBV7-9 to TRBJ2-5; TRBD2 might be the D (6 bases). The germline gives CDR1 SEHNR, CDR2 FQNEAQ (reference sequence). Deletions cut 5 bases from V and 6 bases from J, with 22 bases between. The CDR3 extends over 16 amino acids. The CDR3, as DNA: TGTGCCAGCAGCCCCTTGACGGGACTCCACGGGCAGACCCAGTACTTC. Its translation is CASSPLTGLHGQTQYF.

V is TRBV19 and J is TRBJ1-1; no clear D gene. Trimming cost V 1 base and J 2 bases, with 8 bases left between them. The CDR3 runs to 14 residues. Per the germline V gene, CDR1 is LNHDA and CDR2 is SQIVND (reference sequence). The CDR3 DNA reads TGTGCCAGTAGTATAGGGGAGGGCAACACTGAAGCTTTCTTT. Amino acid sequence: CASSIGEGNTEAFF.

The chain carries TRBV19 and TRBJ1-5; 7 bases line up with TRBD1. Trimming cost V 6 bases and J 4 bases; bases outside gene matches: 12. The CDR3 sequence is 16 residues long. The germline CDR1 and CDR2 sequences are LNHDA and SQIVND (reference sequence). The CDR3 loop is CASRGGWGQLNQPQHF. The DNA of the CDR3 is TGTGCCAGTAGGGGGGGTTGGGGACAGCTAAATCAGCCCCAGCATTTT.

The chain recombines TRBV19 with TRBJ2-1, with D tentatively TRBD2 (5 bases). CDR3 size: 15 residues. In germline, CDR1 is LNHDA, CDR2 SQIVND (reference sequence). V lost 5 bases and J 6 bases, leaving 17 bases between the germline ends. Here the CDR3 reads CASSSSPARGNEQFF. The CDR3, as DNA: TGTGCCAGTAGTTCCTCCCCCGCCCGGGGCAATGAGCAGTTCTTC.

The chain links TRBV7-9 to TRBJ1-4, with D perhaps matching TRBD1 (5 bases). Per germline, CDR1 SEHNR and CDR2 FQNEAQ (reference sequence). Trimming pared 6 bases from V and 8 bases from J, leaving 25 bases between. The CDR3 spans 17 residues. As DNA, the CDR3 is TGTGCCAGCAGTCCATATCGATGGGGGGTTGAAGGCGAAAAACTGTTTTTT. Amino acids: CASSPYRWGVEGEKLFF.

The chain carries TRBV27 and TRBJ2-1; no clear D gene. The CDR3 spans 13 residues. The V gene lost 2 bases and the J gene lost 5 bases, with 7 bases spanning the gap. The germline V gene encodes CDR1 MNHEY and CDR2 SMNVEV (reference sequence). For the CDR3, the DNA is TGTGCCAGCAGTTTAGCACACAACAATGAGCAGTTCTTC. It is translated as CASSLAHNNEQFF.